This T cell receptor (beta chain) came from a study of glioma-infiltrating T cells. Study-level results: Very few CDR3 sequences were shared between tissue and blood. Gliomas, especially low-grade, showed above-expected tissue-blood divergence; non-neoplastic patients showed below.

The CDR3 spans 13 residues. From germline, CDR1 is MDHEN and CDR2 SYDVKM. Regarding this clonotype: Its antigen is undetermined. A much larger clone lies a single base off, so this may be a read error.

The iRepertoire nested amplicon-rescue multiplex PCR amplified TCR alpha and beta CDR3s from RNA. One-step reverse transcription and amplification started from roughly 100-400 ng of tissue mRNA or PBMC total RNA. One entry per CDR3 protein, called by TCRdb with MiXCR from the multiplex PCR reads. This repertoire shows under 200,000 distinct CDR3 sequences, roughly two fifths found once; its top ten account for under 6.5%. The clonotype originates from a human donor with low-grade glioma or glioblastoma, undergoing nonglioma brain surgery, or in good health (not recorded which). The specimen sequenced was glioma tissue, nonneoplastic brain tissue, or PBMCs (not recorded which). The chain carries TRBV28 and TRBJ1-4, with 9 bases fitting TRBD1. The DNA for the CDR3 is TGTGCCATCAGTAGGGACAGGGAGGGAAAACTGTTTTTT. This translates into CAISRDREGKLFF.